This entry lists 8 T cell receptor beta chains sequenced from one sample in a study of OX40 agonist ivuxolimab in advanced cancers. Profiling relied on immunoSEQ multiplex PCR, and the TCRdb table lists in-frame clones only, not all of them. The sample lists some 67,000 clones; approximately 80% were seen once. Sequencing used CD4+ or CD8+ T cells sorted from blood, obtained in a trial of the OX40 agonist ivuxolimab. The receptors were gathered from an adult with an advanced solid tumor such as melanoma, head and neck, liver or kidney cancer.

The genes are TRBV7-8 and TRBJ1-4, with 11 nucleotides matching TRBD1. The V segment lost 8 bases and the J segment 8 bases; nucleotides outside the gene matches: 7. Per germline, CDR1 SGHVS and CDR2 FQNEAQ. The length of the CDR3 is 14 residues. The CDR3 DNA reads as TGTGCCAGCGGCTGGACAGGGGGCGCCGAAAAACTGTTTTTT. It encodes CASGWTGGAEKLFF.

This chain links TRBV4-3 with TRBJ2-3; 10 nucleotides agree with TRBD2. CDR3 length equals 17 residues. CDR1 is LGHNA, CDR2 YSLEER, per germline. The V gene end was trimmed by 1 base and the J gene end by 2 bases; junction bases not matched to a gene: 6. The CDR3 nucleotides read TGCGCCAGCAGCCAAGTGGCTAGCGGGAGTGTCACAGATACGCAGTATTTT. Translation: CASSQVASGSVTDTQYF.

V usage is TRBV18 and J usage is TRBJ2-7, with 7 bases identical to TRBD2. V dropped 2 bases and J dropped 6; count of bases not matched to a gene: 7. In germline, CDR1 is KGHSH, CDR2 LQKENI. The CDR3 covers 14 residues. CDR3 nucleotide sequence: TGTGCCAGCTCACCAAGGCGGGAGTTCTCCGAGCAGTACTTC. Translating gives CASSPRREFSEQYF.

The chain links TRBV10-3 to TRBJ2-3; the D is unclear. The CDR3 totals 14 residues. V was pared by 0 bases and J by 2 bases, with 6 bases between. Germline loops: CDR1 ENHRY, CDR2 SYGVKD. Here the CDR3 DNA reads TGTGCCATCAGTGAGTCAGGGTACACAGATACGCAGTATTTT. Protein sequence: CAISESGYTDTQYF.

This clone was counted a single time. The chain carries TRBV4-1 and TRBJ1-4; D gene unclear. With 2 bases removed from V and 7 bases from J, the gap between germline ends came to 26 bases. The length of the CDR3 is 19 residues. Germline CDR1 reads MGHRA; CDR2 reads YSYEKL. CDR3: CASSQKAYRDILPGEKLFF. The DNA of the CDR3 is TGCGCCAGCAGCCAAAAAGCTTACCGAGACATCCTGCCCGGTGAAAAACTGTTTTTT.

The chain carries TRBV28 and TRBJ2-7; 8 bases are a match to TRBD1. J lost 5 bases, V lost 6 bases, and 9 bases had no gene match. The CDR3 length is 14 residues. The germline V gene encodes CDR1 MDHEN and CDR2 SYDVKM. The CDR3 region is CASRAPGGNDEQYF. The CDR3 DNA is TGTGCCAGCAGGGCCCCAGGGGGCAACGACGAGCAGTACTTC.

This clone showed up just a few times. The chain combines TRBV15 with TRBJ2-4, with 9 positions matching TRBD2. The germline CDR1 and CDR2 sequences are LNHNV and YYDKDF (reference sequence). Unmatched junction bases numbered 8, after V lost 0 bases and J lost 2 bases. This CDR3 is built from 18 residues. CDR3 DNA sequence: TGTGCCACCAGCAGAGATTCGCGGGGGGGCCGAACCAAAAACATTCAGTACTTC. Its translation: CATSRDSRGGRTKNIQYF.

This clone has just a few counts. The CDR3 DNA is TGTGCCAGCAGCTTAGGCCGCGACAGCTCTGGAAACACCATATATTTT. Translation: CASSLGRDSSGNTIYF. J is TRBJ1-3 and V is TRBV7-9; perhaps TRBD1 as D (5 bases). Germline values: CDR1 SEHNR, CDR2 FQNEAQ (reference sequence). V was shortened by 1 base and J by 0 bases, with 10 bases between the two germline ends. CDR3 length equals 16 residues.